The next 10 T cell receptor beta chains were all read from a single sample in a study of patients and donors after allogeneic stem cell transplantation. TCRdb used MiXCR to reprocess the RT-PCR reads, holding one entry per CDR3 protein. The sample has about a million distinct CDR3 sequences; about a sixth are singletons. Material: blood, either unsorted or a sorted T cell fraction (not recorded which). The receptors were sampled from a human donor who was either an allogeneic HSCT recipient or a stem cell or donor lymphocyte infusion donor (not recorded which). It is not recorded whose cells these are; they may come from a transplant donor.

CDR3 protein: CASSPRSRENTGELFF. CDR3 in DNA: TGTGCCAGCAGCCCTAGGTCCCGGGAGAACACCGGGGAGCTGTTTTTT. The genes are TRBV9 and TRBJ2-2, with D perhaps TRBD2 (5 bases). Germline V lookup: CDR1 SGDLS, CDR2 YYNGEE. V gave up 4 bases and J gave up 1 base, with 14 bases separating them. This CDR3 spans 16 amino acids.

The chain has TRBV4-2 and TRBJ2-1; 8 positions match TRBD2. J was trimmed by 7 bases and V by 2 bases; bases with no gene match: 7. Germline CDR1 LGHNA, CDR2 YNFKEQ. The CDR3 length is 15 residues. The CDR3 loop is CASSQREQRGNEQFF. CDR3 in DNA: TGTGCCAGCAGCCAAAGAGAGCAGCGGGGGAATGAGCAGTTCTTC.

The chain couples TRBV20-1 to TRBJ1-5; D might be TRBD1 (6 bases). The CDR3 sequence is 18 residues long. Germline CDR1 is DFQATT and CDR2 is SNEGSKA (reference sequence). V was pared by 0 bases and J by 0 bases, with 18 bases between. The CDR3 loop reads CSARDGGLGRDSNQPQHF. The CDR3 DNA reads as TGCAGTGCTAGAGATGGGGGCTTAGGGCGAGATAGCAATCAGCCCCAGCATTTT.

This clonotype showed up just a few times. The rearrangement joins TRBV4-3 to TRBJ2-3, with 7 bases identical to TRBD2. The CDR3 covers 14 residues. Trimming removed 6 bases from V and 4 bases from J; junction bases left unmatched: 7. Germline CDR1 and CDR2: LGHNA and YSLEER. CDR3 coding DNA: TGCGCCAGCAGTCCGGGACTAAGGGCAGATACGCAGTATTTT. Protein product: CASSPGLRADTQYF.

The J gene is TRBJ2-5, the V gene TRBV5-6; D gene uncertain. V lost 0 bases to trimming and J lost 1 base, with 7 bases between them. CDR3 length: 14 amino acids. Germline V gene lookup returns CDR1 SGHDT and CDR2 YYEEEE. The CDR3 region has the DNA TGTGCCAGCAGCTTGGCCAACAGCCAAGAGACCCAGTACTTC. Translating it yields CASSLANSQETQYF.

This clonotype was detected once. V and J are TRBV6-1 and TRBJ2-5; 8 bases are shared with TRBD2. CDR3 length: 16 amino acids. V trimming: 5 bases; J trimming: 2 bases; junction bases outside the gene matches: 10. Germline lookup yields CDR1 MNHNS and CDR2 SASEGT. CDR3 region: CASSRRKIAGQETQYF. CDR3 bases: TGTGCCAGCAGTCGACGGAAAATAGCGGGACAAGAGACCCAGTACTTC.

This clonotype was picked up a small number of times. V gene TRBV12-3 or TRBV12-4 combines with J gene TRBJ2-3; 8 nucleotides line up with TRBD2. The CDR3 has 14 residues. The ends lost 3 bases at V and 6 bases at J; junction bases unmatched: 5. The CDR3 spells CASSFQREWDTQYF. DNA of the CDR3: TGTGCCAGCAGTTTCCAGCGGGAGTGGGATACGCAGTATTTT.

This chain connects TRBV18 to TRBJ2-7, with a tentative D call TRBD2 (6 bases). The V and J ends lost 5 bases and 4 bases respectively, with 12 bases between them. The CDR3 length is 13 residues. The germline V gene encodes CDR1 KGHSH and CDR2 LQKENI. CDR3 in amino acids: CASSGAREYEQYF. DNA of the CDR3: TGTGCCAGCTCAGGAGCCCGGGAGTACGAGCAGTACTTC.

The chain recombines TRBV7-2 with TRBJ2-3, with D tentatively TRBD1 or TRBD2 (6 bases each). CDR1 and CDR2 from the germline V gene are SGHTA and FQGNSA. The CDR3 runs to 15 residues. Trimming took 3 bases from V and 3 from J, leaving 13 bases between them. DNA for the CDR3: TGTGCCAGCAGCTTGGAGCAGGGGAGGACAGATACGCAGTATTTT. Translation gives CASSLEQGRTDTQYF.

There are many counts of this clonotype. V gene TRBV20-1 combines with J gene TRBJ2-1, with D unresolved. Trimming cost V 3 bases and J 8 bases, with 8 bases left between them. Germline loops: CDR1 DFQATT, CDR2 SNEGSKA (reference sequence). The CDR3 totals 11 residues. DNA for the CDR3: TGCAGTGCTAGGCAGCAGTATGAGCAGTTCTTC. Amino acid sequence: CSARQQYEQFF.